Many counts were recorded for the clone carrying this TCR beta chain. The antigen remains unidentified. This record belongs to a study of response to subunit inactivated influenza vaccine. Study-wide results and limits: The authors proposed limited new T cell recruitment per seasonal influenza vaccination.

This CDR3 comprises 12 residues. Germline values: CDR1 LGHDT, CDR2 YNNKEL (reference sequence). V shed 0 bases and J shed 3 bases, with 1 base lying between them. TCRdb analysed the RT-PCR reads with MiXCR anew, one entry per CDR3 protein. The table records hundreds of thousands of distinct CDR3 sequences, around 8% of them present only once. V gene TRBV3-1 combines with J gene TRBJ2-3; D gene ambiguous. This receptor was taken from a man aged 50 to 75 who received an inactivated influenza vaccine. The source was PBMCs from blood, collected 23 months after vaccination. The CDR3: CASSQETDTQYF. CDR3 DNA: TGTGCCAGCAGCCAAGAGACAGATACGCAGTATTTT.